Presented here are 19 T cell receptor beta chains from one specimen sequenced in a study of CXCR3-negative and CXCR3-positive naive CD8 T cells. Their antigens remain unidentified. General observations from the study: A higher hydrophobicity marked the TRB CDR3s of CXCR3-positive naive cells versus CXCR3-negative naive cells.

UMI-tagged TRB cDNA libraries were built via 5' RACE. TCRdb reprocessed the 5' RACE reads and reports one entry per CDR3 protein, with no DNA. Recorded for this sample: over 5,000 distinct CDR3 sequences. Material: naive CXCR3+ CD8+ T cells from blood. The sample's subset: CD45RO-CCR7+CD27+CD95- naive CD8+ T cells expressing CXCR3 (TNR3+). These TCRs come from a human donor in good health. Some clones in this sample may be carry-over from other donors' samples.

The chain employs TRBV4-3 and TRBJ2-7; TCRdb indicates TRBD1, and absent DNA this call remains unverified. The CDR3 has 14 residues. The germline gives CDR1 LGHNA, CDR2 YSLEER. The CDR3 region is CASSQAQGAYEQYF.

The chain links TRBV12-5 to TRBJ2-1. The germline V gene has CDR1 LGHNT and CDR2 FRNRAP. There are 12 residues in the CDR3. Here the CDR3 reads CASGLGGNEQFF.

The rearrangement uses TRBV20-1 and TRBJ2-7; TCRdb outputs TRBD1, but without DNA this stays unchecked. The germline V gene encodes CDR1 DFQATT and CDR2 SNEGSKA (reference sequence). This CDR3 has 13 residues. This CDR3 reads CSVKPGQGYEQYF.

V and J are TRBV20-1 and TRBJ2-3. Per the germline V gene, CDR1 is DFQATT and CDR2 is SNEGSKA (reference sequence). This CDR3 region has 14 residues. CDR3 loop: CSASSGATTDTQYF.

Frequency places this clonotype as medium-sized. This chain uses TRBV29-1 with TRBJ2-7; TCRdb lists TRBD2, though no DNA is available to test this call. The CDR3 is 14 amino acids. Germline assignment: CDR1 SQVTM and CDR2 ANQGSEA. The chain's CDR3 is CSVEKRESSYEQYF.

The rearrangement joins TRBV29-1 to TRBJ2-1. CDR1 is SQVTM and CDR2 is ANQGSEA in the germline V gene. This CDR3 has 11 residues. The CDR3 is CSVDSYNEQFF.

According to its frequency, this clonotype is medium-sized. The rearrangement links TRBV18 to TRBJ2-5; TCRdb gives TRBD2 as the D gene, but with no DNA this cannot be confirmed. Germline CDR1 and CDR2: KGHSH and LQKENI. The CDR3 extends over 13 amino acids. This chain's CDR3 is CASSPASGPTQYF.

This rearrangement joins TRBV10-2 to TRBJ1-1. The germline V gene has CDR1 WSHSY and CDR2 SAAADI. The length of the CDR3 is 12 residues. This chain's CDR3 is CASSFMNTEAFF.

This clonotype is labeled medium-sized based on frequency. The J gene is TRBJ2-7, the V gene TRBV27; checking the TCRdb D call of TRBD1 is not possible without DNA. Germline CDR1 MNHEY, CDR2 SMNVEV (reference sequence). CDR3 length: 16 amino acids. The CDR3 sequence is CASSPSDLRGLYEQYF.

By frequency, this clonotype registers medium-sized. This chain connects TRBV7-2 to TRBJ2-5; the D call from TCRdb, TRBD2, cannot be confirmed without DNA. The length of the CDR3 is 14 residues. Germline-derived CDR1 and CDR2 are SGHTA and FQGNSA. CDR3 in amino acids: CASSLVLGGETQYF.

This chain links TRBV29-1 with TRBJ2-2. CDR3 length equals 12 residues. The germline CDR1 and CDR2 sequences are SQVTM and ANQGSEA. CDR3 in amino acids: CSVETASGELFF.

This clonotype is classed as medium-sized by frequency. The chain employs TRBV6-5 and TRBJ2-2; the D call of TRBD2 rests on TCRdb alone, since no DNA is present to check it. The CDR3 length is 15 residues. CDR1 and CDR2 from the germline V gene are MNHEY and SVGAGI. This CDR3 reads CASRGLAGGPGELFF.

This clonotype is labeled medium-sized based on frequency. The chain links TRBV20-1 to TRBJ2-7; TCRdb picks TRBD1, but there is no DNA to check that call. The CDR3 has 11 residues. CDR1 is DFQATT and CDR2 is SNEGSKA in the germline V gene (reference sequence). CDR3 region: CSARTGVEQYF.

The chain is built from TRBV2 and TRBJ2-1; TCRdb picks TRBD2, but there is no DNA to check that call. The V gene's germline CDR1 is SNHLY and CDR2 FYNNEI. The CDR3 length is 16 residues. This CDR3 reads CASSETLAGAYNEQFF.

The genes are TRBV6-6 and TRBJ1-1; TCRdb outputs TRBD1, but without DNA this stays unchecked. Germline V lookup: CDR1 MNHNY, CDR2 SVGAGI (reference sequence). This CDR3 is 12 amino acids long. The CDR3 here is CASSAGETDAFF.

The CDR3 region is CSVAGQSAGQGYGYTF. The chain couples TRBV29-1 to TRBJ1-2; TCRdb indicates TRBD1, and absent DNA this call remains unverified. CDR1 is SQVTM and CDR2 is ANQGSEA in the germline V gene. This CDR3 is 16 amino acids long.

In terms of frequency, this clonotype is medium-sized. CDR3: CASSVETGTGNYEQYF. The gene calls are TRBV7-9 and TRBJ2-7; TCRdb reports TRBD1, a call that lacks DNA to check it against. Germline CDR1 and CDR2: SEHNR and FQNEAQ (reference sequence). The CDR3 contains 16 residues.

The gene calls are TRBV13 and TRBJ1-6. The germline CDR1 and CDR2 sequences are PRHDT and FYEKMQ (reference sequence). This CDR3 has 14 residues. CDR3 residues: CASSFNGPVSPLHF.

The chain couples TRBV20-1 to TRBJ1-2. CDR1 DFQATT and CDR2 SNEGSKA come from the germline V gene (reference sequence). CDR3 size: 15 residues. CDR3: CSARDTSERNYGYTF.